Presented here are 11 T cell receptor beta chains from one specimen sequenced in a study of T-cell reconstitution after alpha-beta-depleted transplantation in children. Unique molecular identifiers featured in how the TCRbeta library was prepared. TCRdb redid the calling of the PCR reads with MiXCR, one entry per CDR3 protein. Found here are about 610,000 distinct CDR3 sequences, roughly a tenth of them singletons; the top ten hold less than 5%. Sample: PBMCs from the stem cell graft donor, taken from the stem cell graft. The receptors were gathered from a human donor who donated a stem cell graft to a child with acute myeloid leukemia.

This clonotype showed up just a few times. The chain joins TRBV18 to TRBJ2-3; a possible D gene is TRBD2 (5 bases). This CDR3 is 14 amino acids long. V lost 5 bases and J 1 base, leaving 10 bases between the germline ends. Per the germline V gene, CDR1 is KGHSH and CDR2 is LQKENI. CDR3 DNA: TGTGCCAGCTCAAGGCGGGCGGGCACAGATACGCAGTATTTT. Amino acids: CASSRRAGTDTQYF.

This clonotype has a count of ten or more. The chain employs TRBV5-1 and TRBJ2-7; D gene uncertain. V was shortened by 1 base and J by 6 bases, with 14 bases between the two germline ends. Per germline, CDR1 SGHRS and CDR2 YFSETQ. The CDR3 loop spans 14 amino acids. The CDR3 region has the DNA TGCGCCAGCAGCTTGAAGGCTGCCCCCGCCGAGCAGTACTTC. It encodes CASSLKAAPAEQYF. Full variable domain (remainder filled in from reference TRBV5-1 and TRBJ2-7): KAGVTQTPRYLIKTRGQQVTLSCSPISGHRSVSWYQQTPGQGLQFLFEYFSETQRNKGNFPGRFSGRQFSNSRSEMNVSTLELGDSALYLCASSLKAAPAEQYFGPGTRLTVT.

This clonotype was picked up a small number of times. This chain connects TRBV30 to TRBJ2-7; TRBD2 matches 8 bases. Germline V gene sequence: CDR1 GTSNPN, CDR2 SVGIG (reference sequence). Trimming cost V 3 bases and J 3 bases; bases outside gene matches: 4. The CDR3 extends over 13 amino acids. In nucleotides, the CDR3 is TGTGCCTGGAGGGCGGGAGGCGGCTACGAGCAGTACTTC. Residues: CAWRAGGGYEQYF.

This chain uses TRBV25-1 with TRBJ1-1; D unclear. The CDR3 consists of 13 residues. Germline CDR1 reads MGHDK; CDR2 reads SYGVNS. Deletions cut 7 bases from V and 3 bases from J, with 12 bases between. The CDR3 nucleotides are TGTGCCAGCACTAAGACAACGGACACTGAAGCTTTCTTT. Its protein product is CASTKTTDTEAFF.

The chain recombines TRBV4-2 with TRBJ2-1; 14 positions agree with TRBD2. Germline V CDR1 and CDR2: LGHNA, YNFKEQ. The CDR3 is 17 amino acids. V lost 0 bases, J lost 7 bases, and 5 bases stayed unmatched. CDR3: CASSQETSGRAGNEQFF. The CDR3 nucleotides read TGTGCCAGCAGCCAAGAGACTAGCGGGAGGGCCGGGAATGAGCAGTTCTTC.

V and J are TRBV20-1 and TRBJ2-7, with 7 bases that match TRBD1. V trimming: 6 bases; J trimming: 1 base; junction bases outside the gene matches: 6. The CDR3 is 13 residues long. Germline V gene data show CDR1 as DFQATT and CDR2 as SNEGSKA (reference sequence). The DNA of the CDR3 is TGCAGTGCGTTTCCGGGACAGTCCTACGAGCAGTACTTC. Residues: CSAFPGQSYEQYF.

This clonotype was seen a handful of times. The rearrangement joins TRBV4-1 to TRBJ2-2, with 11 bases matching TRBD2. Germline V gives CDR1 MGHRA, CDR2 YSYEKL. The V segment lost 3 bases and the J segment 7 bases; nucleotides outside the gene matches: 4. The CDR3 is made up of 15 amino acids. For the CDR3, the DNA is TGCGCCAGCAGCCAGGCTAGCGGGAGGATCGGGGAGCTGTTTTTT. This codes for CASSQASGRIGELFF.

The genes are TRBV27 and TRBJ1-1; D not certain. The V end lost 6 bases, the J end lost 0 bases, and 17 bases lay between the germline ends. Germline CDR1 and CDR2: MNHEY and SMNVEV (reference sequence). The CDR3 consists of 16 residues. The CDR3 nucleotides are TGTGCCAGCAGGGTAGAGGGCGGACGTATGAACACTGAAGCTTTCTTT. It translates to CASRVEGGRMNTEAFF.

This clonotype was observed many times. The V and J genes are TRBV12-3 or TRBV12-4 and TRBJ2-7; tentative D call: TRBD2 (6 bases). Trimming shortened V by 2 bases and J by 0 bases, and 11 bases separated the two germline ends. This CDR3 spans 15 amino acids. CDR3: CASSLQRARSYEQYF. The CDR3 nucleotides read TGTGCCAGCAGTTTACAGCGGGCCCGCTCCTACGAGCAGTACTTC.

At least ten counts were recorded for this clonotype. The junction differs from germline at one of its ends, possibly a read error. The V and J genes are TRBV5-1 and TRBJ2-7, with D possibly called TRBD1 or TRBD2 (5 bases each). This CDR3 contains 14 residues. CDR1 is SGHRS and CDR2 is YFSETQ in the germline V gene. CDR3: CASSLGRVSYEQYF. In nucleotides, the CDR3 is TGTGCCAGCAGCCTGGGACGCGTCTCCTACGAGCAGTACTTC.

This clonotype was seen a few times. The V and J genes are TRBV5-1 and TRBJ2-3, with 8 nucleotides matching TRBD1. J lost 1 base, V lost 1 base, and 2 bases had no gene match. From germline, CDR1 is SGHRS and CDR2 YFSETQ. The CDR3 consists of 15 residues. This CDR3 reads CASSLQTGGTDTQYF. The CDR3, as DNA: TGCGCCAGCAGCTTGCAGACAGGGGGCACAGATACGCAGTATTTT.